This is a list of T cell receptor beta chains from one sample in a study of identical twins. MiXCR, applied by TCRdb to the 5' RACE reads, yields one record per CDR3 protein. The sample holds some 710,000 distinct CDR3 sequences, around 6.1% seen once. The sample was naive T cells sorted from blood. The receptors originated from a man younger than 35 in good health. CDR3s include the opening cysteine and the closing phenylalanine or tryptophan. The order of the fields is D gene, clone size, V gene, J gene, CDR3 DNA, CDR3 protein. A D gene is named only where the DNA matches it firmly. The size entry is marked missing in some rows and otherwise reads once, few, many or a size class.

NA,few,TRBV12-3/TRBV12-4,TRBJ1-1,TGTGCCAGCAGCCCACCTAAGGGACCAGTTGAAGCTTTCTTT,CASSPPKGPVEAFF
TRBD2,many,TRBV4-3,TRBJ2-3,TGCGCCAGCAGCCAAGATGATCGCGGGAGGGCCAAAGATACGCAGTATTTT,CASSQDDRGRAKDTQYF
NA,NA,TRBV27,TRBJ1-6,TGTGCCAGCACCGCAAGGGGGTGGGGGGGTTCACCCCTCCACTTT,CASTARGWGGSPLHF
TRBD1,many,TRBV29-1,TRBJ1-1,TGCAGTCTAAGGGGGCTAAGGCGCGACACTGAAGCTTTCTTT,CSLRGLRRDTEAFF
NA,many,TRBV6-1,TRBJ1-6,TGTGCCAGCACTCCGGCTTGGGGTTCACCCCTCCACTTT,CASTPAWGSPLHF
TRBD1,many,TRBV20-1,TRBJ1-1,TGCAGTGCTAGCGGGCAGGGGGACACTGAAGCTTTCTTT,CSASGQGDTEAFF
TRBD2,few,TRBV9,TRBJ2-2,TGTGCCAGCAGCCCCCGGGGGACTATGGCCACCGGGGAGCTGTTTTTT,CASSPRGTMATGELFF
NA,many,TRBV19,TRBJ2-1,TGTGCCAGTAGTATAGATCCTGGCAATGAGCAGTTCTTC,CASSIDPGNEQFF
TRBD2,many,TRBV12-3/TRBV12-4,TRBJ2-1,TGTGCCAGCACAGCGCGGGAGATCAATGAGCAGTTCTTC,CASTAREINEQFF
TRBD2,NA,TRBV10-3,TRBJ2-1,TGTGCCATCACCCAGGGGGGACTAGCGGTCAACAATGAGCAGTTCTTC,CAITQGGLAVNNEQFF
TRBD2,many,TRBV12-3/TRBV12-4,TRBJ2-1,TGTGCCAGCAGCATCCCGGGACTACAAAATGAGCAGTTCTTC,CASSIPGLQNEQFF
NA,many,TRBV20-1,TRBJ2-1,TGCAGTGCTTTCCGGACTATTGAGCAGTTCTTC,CSAFRTIEQFF
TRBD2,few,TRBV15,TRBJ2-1,TGTGCCACCAGCTTGCCGACTAGCCGCGAGCAGTTCTTC,CATSLPTSREQFF
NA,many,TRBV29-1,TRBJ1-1,TGCAGCGTTCAGGTCCCCGGGGCGGAGGGCACTGAAGCTTTCTTT,CSVQVPGAEGTEAFF
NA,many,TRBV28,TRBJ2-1,TGTGCCAGCAGTTTTAGACAGGAGATCAATGAGCAGTTCTTC,CASSFRQEINEQFF
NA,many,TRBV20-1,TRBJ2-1,TGCAGTGCTAGAGAACAGGTTCTCGTAAGCAATGAGCAGTTCTTC,CSAREQVLVSNEQFF
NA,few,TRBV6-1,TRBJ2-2,TGTGCCAGCAGTGAATGGACAGAGAACACCGGGGAGCTGTTTTTT,CASSEWTENTGELFF
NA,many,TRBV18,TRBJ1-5,TGTGCCAGCTCACCCTCGGGCAGCAATCAGCCCCAGCATTTT,CASSPSGSNQPQHF
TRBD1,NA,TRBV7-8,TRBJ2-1,TGTGCCAGCAGCCCATCTCTTGGGACAGCTAAGGGTCGGCAGTTCTTC,CASSPSLGTAKGRQFF
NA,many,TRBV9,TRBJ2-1,TGTGCCAGCAGCGTAGGCACGGGCAGTAACAAACCCTCCTACAATGAGCAGTTCTTC,CASSVGTGSNKPSYNEQFF
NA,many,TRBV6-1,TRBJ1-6,TGTGCCAGCAGCCCCCGGCTCGGCCGGGCAGAATCACCCCTCCACTTT,CASSPRLGRAESPLHF
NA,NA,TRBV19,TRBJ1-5,TGTGCCAGTTCGCAAACGGACACCGGTCAGCCCCAGCATTTT,CASSQTDTGQPQHF
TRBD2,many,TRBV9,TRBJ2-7,TGTGCCAGCAGCGTAGGGACTAGCGGGGACTACGAGCAGTACTTC,CASSVGTSGDYEQYF
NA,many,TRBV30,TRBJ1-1,TGTGCCTGGAGGACGCTGAACACTGAAGCTTTCTTT,CAWRTLNTEAFF
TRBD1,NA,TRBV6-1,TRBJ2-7,TGTGCCACCCGGATTGGACAGGGCGTCTCCTACGAGCAGTACTTC,CATRIGQGVSYEQYF
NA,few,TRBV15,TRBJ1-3,TGTGCCACCAGCATCCCTCAGGGAAATGGAAACACCATATATTTT,CATSIPQGNGNTIYF
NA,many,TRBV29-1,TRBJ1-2,TGCAGCGTTGAAGGCCGGGGGGATTATGGCTACACCTTC,CSVEGRGDYGYTF
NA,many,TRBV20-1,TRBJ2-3,TGCAGTGCTAGTAAGCGGACGCAGTATTTT,CSASKRTQYF
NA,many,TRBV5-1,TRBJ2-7,TGCGCCAGCAGCTTGGATCCAGGAAACTCCTACGAGCAGTACTTC,CASSLDPGNSYEQYF
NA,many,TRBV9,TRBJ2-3,TGTGCCAGCAGCGTAGCTCAAAGCGTAAGCACAGATACGCAGTATTTT,CASSVAQSVSTDTQYF
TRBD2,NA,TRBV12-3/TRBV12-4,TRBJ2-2,TGTGCCAGTAACCTTCCGAGCGGGAGGCGGGGCGGGGAGCTGTTTTTT,CASNLPSGRRGGELFF
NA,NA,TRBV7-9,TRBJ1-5,TGTGCCAGCAGCCGATGGGTGGGTCGAGGGGAAGATCAGCCCCAGCATTTT,CASSRWVGRGEDQPQHF
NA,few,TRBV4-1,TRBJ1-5,TGCGCCAGCAGCCAAGGAAGGAGTAGGGGCAATCAGCCCCAGCATTTT,CASSQGRSRGNQPQHF
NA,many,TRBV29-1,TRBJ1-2,TGCAGCGTTGATTTTTGGGCAGGGATAGAATATGGCTACACCTTC,CSVDFWAGIEYGYTF
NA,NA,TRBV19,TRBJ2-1,TGTGCCAGTAGTAGAGGGACGGGGATATACAATGAGCAGTTCTTC,CASSRGTGIYNEQFF
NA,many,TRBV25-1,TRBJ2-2,TGTGCCAGCAGTGGTATTAGCAGGGAGCTGTTTTTT,CASSGISRELFF
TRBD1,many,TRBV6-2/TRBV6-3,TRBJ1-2,TGTGCCAGCAGCTCGGACAGGACAAACTATGGCTACACCTTC,CASSSDRTNYGYTF
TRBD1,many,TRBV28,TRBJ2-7,TGTGCCAGCAGTATGACAGGGTCCTACGAGCAGTACTTC,CASSMTGSYEQYF
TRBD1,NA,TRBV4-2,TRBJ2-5,TGTGCCAGCAGCCATCCCGACAGGGGGCGGCAAGAGACCCAGTACTTC,CASSHPDRGRQETQYF
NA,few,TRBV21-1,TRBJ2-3,TGTGCCAGCAGCAACGCGACAGGGGCTAGCACAGATACGCAGTATTTT,CASSNATGASTDTQYF
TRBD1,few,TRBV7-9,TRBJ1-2,TGTGCCAGCAGCCTACCATCCGGGACAGGGTCTTATGGCTACACCTTC,CASSLPSGTGSYGYTF
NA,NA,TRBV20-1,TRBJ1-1,TGCATTGCCCGTGTGAACACTGAAGCTTTCTTT,CIARVNTEAFF
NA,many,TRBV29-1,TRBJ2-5,TGCAGCGTTTGTGTAGCGAGGGGACAAGAGACCCAGTACTTC,CSVCVARGQETQYF